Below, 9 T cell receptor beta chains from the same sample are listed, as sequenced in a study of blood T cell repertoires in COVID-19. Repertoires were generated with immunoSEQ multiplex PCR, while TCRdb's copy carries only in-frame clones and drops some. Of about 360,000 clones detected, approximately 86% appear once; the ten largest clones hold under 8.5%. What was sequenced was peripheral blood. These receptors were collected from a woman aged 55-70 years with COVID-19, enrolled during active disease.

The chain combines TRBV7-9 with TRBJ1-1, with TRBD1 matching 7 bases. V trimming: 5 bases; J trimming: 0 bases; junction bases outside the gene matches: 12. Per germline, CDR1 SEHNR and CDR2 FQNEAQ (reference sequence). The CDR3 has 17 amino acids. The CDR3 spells CASSPDSGQTMNTEAFF. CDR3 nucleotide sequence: TGTGCCAGCAGCCCCGACTCGGGACAGACCATGAACACTGAAGCTTTCTTT.

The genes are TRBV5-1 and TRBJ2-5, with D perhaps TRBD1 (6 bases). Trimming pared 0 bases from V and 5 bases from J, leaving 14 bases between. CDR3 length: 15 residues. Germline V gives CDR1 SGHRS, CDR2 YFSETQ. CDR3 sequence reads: CASSLVPGAEETQYF. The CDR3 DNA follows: TGCGCCAGCAGCTTGGTTCCAGGGGCGGAGGAGACCCAGTACTTC.

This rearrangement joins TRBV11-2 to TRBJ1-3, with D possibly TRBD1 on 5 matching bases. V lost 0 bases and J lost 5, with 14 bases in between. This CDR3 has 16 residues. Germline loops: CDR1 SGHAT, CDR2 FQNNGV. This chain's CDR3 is CASSLDGSSGRNTIYF. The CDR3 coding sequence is TGTGCCAGCAGCTTAGATGGGTCTTCAGGGCGAAACACCATATATTTT.

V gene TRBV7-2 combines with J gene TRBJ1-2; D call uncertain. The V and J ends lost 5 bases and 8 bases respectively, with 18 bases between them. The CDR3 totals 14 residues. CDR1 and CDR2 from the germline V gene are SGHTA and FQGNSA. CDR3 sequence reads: CASSPMTGGGGYTF. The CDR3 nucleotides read TGTGCCAGCAGCCCCATGACGGGTGGTGGGGGCTACACCTTC.

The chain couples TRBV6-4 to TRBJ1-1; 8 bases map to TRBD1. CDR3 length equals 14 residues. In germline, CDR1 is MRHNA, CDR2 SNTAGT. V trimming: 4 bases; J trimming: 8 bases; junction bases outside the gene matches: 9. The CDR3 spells CASSAQQGEGEAFF. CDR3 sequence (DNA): TGTGCCAGCAGTGCCCAACAGGGGGAAGGGGAAGCTTTCTTT.

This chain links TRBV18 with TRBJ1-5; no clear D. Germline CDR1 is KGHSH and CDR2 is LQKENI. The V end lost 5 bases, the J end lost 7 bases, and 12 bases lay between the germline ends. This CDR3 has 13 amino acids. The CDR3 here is CASSGTAKQPQHF. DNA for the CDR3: TGTGCCAGCTCAGGAACAGCTAAACAGCCCCAGCATTTT.

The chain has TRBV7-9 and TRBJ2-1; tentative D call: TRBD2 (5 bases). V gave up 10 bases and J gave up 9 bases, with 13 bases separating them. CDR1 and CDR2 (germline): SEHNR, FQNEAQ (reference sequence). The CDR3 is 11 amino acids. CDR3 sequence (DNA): TGTGCCACCACCGACGGGGTTGAGCAGTTCTTC. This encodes CATTDGVEQFF.

The CDR3 is CASSEDDRGDGYTF. DNA of the CDR3: TGTGCCAGCAGTGAAGACGACAGGGGCGATGGCTACACCTTC. The chain employs TRBV6-1 and TRBJ1-2; 8 bases line up with TRBD1. The germline V gene encodes CDR1 MNHNS and CDR2 SASEGT. Trimming took 1 base from V and 6 from J; bases not matched to a gene: 4. The CDR3 runs 14 residues.

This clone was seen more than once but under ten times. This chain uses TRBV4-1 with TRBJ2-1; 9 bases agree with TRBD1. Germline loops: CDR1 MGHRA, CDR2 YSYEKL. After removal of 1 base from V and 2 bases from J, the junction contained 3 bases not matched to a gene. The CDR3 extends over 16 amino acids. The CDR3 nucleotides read TGCGCCAGCAGCCAAGCCCGACAGGGGGCCTACAATGAGCAGTTCTTC. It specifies CASSQARQGAYNEQFF.